This T cell receptor beta chain appears in the sequencing data of a study of blood T cell repertoires in COVID-19. In the study overall: Researchers got acute and convalescent COVID-19 samples from the United States, Italy and Spain.

Profiling relied on immunoSEQ multiplex PCR, and the TCRdb table lists in-frame clones only, not all of them. Of about 180,000 clones listed, 75% to 90% are singletons. The specimen sequenced was peripheral blood. The origin of this receptor is a man aged 55 to 70 with acute or convalescent COVID-19.

CDR3 loop: CASSQGGTGANVLTF. As DNA, the CDR3 is TGTGCCAGCAGCCAAGGAGGAACTGGGGCCAACGTCCTGACTTTC. The V gene is TRBV7-3, the J gene TRBJ2-6; D is perhaps TRBD2 (5 bases). Germline V gene lookup returns CDR1 SGHTA and CDR2 FQGTGA. The CDR3 runs to 15 residues. V lost 5 bases and J lost 2, with 10 bases in between.